The source of this T cell receptor (beta chain) is a study of blood T cell repertoires in COVID-19. Study-level background: The origin of the acute and convalescent COVID-19 samples was the United States, Italy and Spain.

Using immunoSEQ multiplex PCR, the repertoire was profiled, and TCRdb retains in-frame clones only, with some absent. The sample shows some 150,000 clones, less than 90% of them seen only once. The CDR3 covers 15 residues. V gave up 4 bases and J gave up 0 bases; unmatched junction bases: 5. From germline, CDR1 is SGHRS and CDR2 YFSETQ. Sequenced: peripheral blood. The sequence came from a woman in her seventies with acute or convalescent COVID-19. The rearrangement uses TRBV5-1 and TRBJ2-3, with 7 bases identical to TRBD1. The CDR3 sequence: CASSVWTGSTDTQYF. DNA for the CDR3: TGCGCCAGCAGCGTATGGACAGGAAGCACAGATACGCAGTATTTT.